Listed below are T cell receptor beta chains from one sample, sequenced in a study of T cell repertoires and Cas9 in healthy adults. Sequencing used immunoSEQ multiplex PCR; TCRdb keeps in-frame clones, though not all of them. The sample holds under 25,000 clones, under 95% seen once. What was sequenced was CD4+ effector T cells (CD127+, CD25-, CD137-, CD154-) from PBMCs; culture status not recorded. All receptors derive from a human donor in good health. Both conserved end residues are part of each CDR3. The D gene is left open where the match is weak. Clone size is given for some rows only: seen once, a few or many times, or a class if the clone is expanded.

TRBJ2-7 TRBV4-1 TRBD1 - CASRGQGLNEQYF TGCGCCAGCAGGGGACAGGGATTAAACGAGCAGTACTTC
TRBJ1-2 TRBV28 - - CASSFESYGYTF TGTGCCAGCAGTTTCGAAAGTTATGGCTACACCTTC
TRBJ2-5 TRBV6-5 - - CASFSDLRRETQYF TGTGCCAGTTTTTCGGACCTAAGGAGGGAGACCCAGTACTTC
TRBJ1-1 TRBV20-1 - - CSAPEYTEAFF TGCAGTGCGCCGGAGTACACTGAAGCTTTCTTT
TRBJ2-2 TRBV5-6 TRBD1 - CASSQGTVNTGELFF TGTGCCAGCAGCCAGGGGACAGTCAACACCGGGGAGCTGTTTTTT
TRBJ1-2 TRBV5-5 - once CASSYGTYGYTF TGTGCCAGCAGTTATGGGACATATGGCTACACCTTC
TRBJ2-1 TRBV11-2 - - CASSLGQSYNEQFF TGTGCCAGCAGCTTAGGCCAGTCTTACAATGAGCAGTTCTTC
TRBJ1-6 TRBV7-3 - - CASSLMGSGNSPLHF TGTGCCAGCAGCTTAATGGGATCAGGGAATTCACCCCTCCACTTT
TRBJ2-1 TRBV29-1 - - CSVERQSYNEQFF TGCAGCGTTGAGAGGCAGTCGTACAATGAGCAGTTCTTC
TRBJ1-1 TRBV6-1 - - CASSQYRAGSEAFF TGTGCCAGCAGTCAGTACAGGGCCGGTTCTGAAGCTTTCTTT
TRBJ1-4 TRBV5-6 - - CASYSYTVVGLPFF TGTGCCAGCTACTCCTACACCGTCGTGGGGTTGCCGTTTTTT
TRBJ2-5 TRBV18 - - CASSQAASYQETQYF TGTGCCAGCTCACAGGCGGCCTCCTACCAAGAGACCCAGTACTTC
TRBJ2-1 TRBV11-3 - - CASSLARDYNEQFF TGTGCCAGCAGCTTAGCCCGGGACTACAATGAGCAGTTCTTC
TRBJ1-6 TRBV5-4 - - CASSFQSENSPLHF TGTGCCAGCAGCTTCCAGAGCGAAAATTCACCCCTCCACTTT
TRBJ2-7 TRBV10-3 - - CAISEPGRGHSYEQYF TGTGCCATCAGTGAGCCGGGGCGCGGGCACTCCTACGAGCAGTACTTC
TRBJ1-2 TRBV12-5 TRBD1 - CASGLVVRGRPMGQGDYGYTF TGTGCTAGTGGTTTGGTAGTTCGTGGACGCCCTATGGGACAGGGAGACTATGGCTACACCTTC
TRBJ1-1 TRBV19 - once CASSIMGVGSVNTEAFF TGTGCCAGTAGTATTATGGGGGTGGGGTCGGTGAACACTGAAGCTTTCTTT
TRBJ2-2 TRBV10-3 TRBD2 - CAIKGLNGGLSTGELFF TGTGCCATCAAAGGTCTTAACGGGGGGTTGAGCACCGGGGAGCTGTTTTTT
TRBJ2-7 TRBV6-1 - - CASSEGDGQIYEQYF TGTGCCAGCAGTGAAGGGGACGGACAAATCTACGAGCAGTACTTC
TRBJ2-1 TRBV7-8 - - CASSLGLPVRKAIYNEQFF TGTGCCAGCAGCTTAGGCCTCCCTGTTCGTAAAGCAATTTACAATGAGCAGTTCTTC
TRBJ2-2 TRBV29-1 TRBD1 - CSGEQGTGELFF TGCAGCGGTGAACAGGGGACCGGGGAGCTGTTTTTT
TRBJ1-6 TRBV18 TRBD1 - CASSPGGQGGPWTLHF TGTGCCAGCTCACCAGGGGGTCAGGGGGGACCCTGGACCCTCCACTTT
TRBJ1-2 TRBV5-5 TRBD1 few CASSQDREDYGYTF TGTGCCAGCAGCCAAGACAGGGAAGACTATGGCTACACCTTC
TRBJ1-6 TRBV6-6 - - CASSYTVEQILHF TGTGCCAGCAGTTACACGGTTGAACAGATACTCCACTTT
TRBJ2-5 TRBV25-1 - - CASSDRVGETQYF TGTGCCAGCAGTGATAGGGTGGGGGAGACCCAGTACTTC
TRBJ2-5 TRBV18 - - CASSPMGGTIQETQYF TGTGCCAGCTCACCAATGGGAGGTACGATCCAAGAGACCCAGTACTTC
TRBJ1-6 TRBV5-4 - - CASSQFRDSPLHF TGTGCCAGCAGCCAATTCAGGGATTCACCCCTCCACTTT